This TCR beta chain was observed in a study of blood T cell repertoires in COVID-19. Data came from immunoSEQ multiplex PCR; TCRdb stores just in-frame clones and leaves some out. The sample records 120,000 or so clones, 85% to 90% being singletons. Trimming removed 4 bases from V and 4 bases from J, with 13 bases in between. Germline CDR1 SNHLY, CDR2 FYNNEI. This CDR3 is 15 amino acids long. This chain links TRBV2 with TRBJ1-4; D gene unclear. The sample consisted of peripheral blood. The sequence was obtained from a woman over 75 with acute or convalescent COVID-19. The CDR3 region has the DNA TGTGCCAGCAGTGTTTCGGCGGCGGGTAATGAAAAACTGTTTTTT. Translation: CASSVSAAGNEKLFF.